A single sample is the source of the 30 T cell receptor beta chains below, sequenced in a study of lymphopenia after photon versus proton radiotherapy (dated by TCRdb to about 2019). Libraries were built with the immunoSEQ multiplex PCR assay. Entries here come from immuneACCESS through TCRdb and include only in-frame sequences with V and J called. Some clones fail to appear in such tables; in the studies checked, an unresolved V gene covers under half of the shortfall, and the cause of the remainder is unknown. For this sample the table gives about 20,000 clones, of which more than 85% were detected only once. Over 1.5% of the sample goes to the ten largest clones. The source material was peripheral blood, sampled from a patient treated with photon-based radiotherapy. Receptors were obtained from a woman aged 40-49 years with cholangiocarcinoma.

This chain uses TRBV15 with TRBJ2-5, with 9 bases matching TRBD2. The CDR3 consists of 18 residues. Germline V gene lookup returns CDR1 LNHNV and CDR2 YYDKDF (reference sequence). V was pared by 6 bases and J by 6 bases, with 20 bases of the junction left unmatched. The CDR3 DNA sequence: TGTGCCACCAGTTCCTTGGCTAGCGGGACGGTTTTCGCGAAGACCCAGTACTTC. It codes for CATSSLASGTVFAKTQYF.

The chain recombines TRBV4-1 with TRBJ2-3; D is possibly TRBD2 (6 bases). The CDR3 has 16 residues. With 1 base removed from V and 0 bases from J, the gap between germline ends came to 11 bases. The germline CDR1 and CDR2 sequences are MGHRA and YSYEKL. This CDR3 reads CASSQGWRASTDTQYF. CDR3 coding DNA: TGCGCCAGCAGCCAAGGGTGGAGGGCTAGCACAGATACGCAGTATTTT.

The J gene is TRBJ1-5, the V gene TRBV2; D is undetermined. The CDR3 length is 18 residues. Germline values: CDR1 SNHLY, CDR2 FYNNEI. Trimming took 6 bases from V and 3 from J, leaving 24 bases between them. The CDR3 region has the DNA TGTGCCAGCAGCAGGTGGGAAGGACGGCTACTCCTCAATCAGCCCCAGCATTTT. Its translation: CASSRWEGRLLLNQPQHF.

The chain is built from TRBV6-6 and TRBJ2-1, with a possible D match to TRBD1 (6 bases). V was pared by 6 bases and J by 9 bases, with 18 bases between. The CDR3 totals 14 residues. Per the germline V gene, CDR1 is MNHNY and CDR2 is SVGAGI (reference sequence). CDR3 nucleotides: TGTGCCAGCAGCGGGACAACTAGTTACGGTGAGCAGTTCTTC. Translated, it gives CASSGTTSYGEQFF.

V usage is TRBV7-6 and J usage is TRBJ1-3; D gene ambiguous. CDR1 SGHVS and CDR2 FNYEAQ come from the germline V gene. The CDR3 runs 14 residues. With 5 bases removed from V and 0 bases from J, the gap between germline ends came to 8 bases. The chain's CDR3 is CASSLLGSGNTIYF. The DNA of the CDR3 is TGTGCCAGCAGCCTCCTCGGCTCTGGAAACACCATATATTTT. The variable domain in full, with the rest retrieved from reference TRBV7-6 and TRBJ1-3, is GAGVSQSPRYKVTKRGQDVALRCDPISGHVSLYWYRQALGQGPEFLTYFNYEAQQDKSGLPNDRFSAERPEGSISTLTIQRTEQRDSAMYRCASSLLGSGNTIYFGEGSWLTVV.

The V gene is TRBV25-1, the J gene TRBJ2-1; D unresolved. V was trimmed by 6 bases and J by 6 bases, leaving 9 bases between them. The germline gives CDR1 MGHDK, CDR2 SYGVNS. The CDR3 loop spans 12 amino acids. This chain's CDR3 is CASSAQSNEQFF. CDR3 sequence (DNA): TGTGCCAGCAGCGCTCAATCCAATGAGCAGTTCTTC.

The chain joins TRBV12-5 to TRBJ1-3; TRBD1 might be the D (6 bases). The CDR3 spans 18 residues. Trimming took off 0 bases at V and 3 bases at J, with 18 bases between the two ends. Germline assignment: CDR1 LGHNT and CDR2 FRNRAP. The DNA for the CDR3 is TGTGCTAGTGGTTTGGTGAGCGTCGGGGGCGGTGGTGGAAACACCATATATTTT. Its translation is CASGLVSVGGGGGNTIYF.

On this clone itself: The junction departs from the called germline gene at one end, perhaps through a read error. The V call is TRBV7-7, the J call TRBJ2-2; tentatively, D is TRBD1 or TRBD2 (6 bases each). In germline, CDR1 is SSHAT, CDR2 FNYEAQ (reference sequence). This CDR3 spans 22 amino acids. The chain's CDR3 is CASSPLSQRRGYNKRNTGELFF. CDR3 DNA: TGTGCTAGCAGCCCTTTAAGCCAGCGGAGGGGGTATAATAAGCGGAACACCGGGGAGCTGTTTTTT.

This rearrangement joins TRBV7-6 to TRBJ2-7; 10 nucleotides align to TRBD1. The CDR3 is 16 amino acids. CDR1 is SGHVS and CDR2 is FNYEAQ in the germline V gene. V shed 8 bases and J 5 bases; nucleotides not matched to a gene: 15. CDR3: CASRGTGVCFVHEQYF. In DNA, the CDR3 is TGTGCCAGCCGAGGGACAGGGGTGTGTTTTGTCCACGAGCAGTACTTC.

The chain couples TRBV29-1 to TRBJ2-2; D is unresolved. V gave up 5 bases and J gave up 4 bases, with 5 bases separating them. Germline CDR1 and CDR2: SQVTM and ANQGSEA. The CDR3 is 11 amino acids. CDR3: CSVTSTGELFF. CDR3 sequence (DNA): TGCAGCGTTACAAGCACCGGGGAGCTGTTTTTT.

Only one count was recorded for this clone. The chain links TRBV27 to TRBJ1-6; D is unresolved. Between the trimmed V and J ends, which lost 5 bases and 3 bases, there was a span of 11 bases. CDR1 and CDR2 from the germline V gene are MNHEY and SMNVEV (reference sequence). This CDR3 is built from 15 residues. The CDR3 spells CASSPRPNYNSPLHF. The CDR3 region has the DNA TGTGCCAGCAGTCCCCGACCGAACTATAATTCACCCCTCCACTTT.

CDR3 region: CASSESASGGANTGELFF. The CDR3 DNA follows: TGCGCCAGCAGTGAGTCGGCGAGCGGGGGTGCAAACACCGGGGAGCTGTTTTTT. This chain connects TRBV10-2 to TRBJ2-2; 8 bases agree with TRBD2. This CDR3 has 18 residues. The ends lost 0 bases at V and 2 bases at J; junction bases unmatched: 8. The germline V gene encodes CDR1 WSHSY and CDR2 SAAADI.

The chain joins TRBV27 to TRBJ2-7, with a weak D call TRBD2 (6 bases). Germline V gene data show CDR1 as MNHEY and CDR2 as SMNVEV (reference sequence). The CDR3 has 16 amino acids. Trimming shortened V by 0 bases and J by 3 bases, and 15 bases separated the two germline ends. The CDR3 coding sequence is TGTGCCAGCAGTTTATCAAGGGACCGGGGGAACTACGAGCAGTACTTC. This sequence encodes CASSLSRDRGNYEQYF.

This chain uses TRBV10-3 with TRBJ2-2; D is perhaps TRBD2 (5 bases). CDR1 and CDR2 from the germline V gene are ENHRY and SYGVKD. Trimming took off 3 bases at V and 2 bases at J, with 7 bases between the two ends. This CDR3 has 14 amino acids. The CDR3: CAISDEGNTGELFF. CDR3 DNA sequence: TGTGCCATCAGTGATGAGGGAAACACCGGGGAGCTGTTTTTT.

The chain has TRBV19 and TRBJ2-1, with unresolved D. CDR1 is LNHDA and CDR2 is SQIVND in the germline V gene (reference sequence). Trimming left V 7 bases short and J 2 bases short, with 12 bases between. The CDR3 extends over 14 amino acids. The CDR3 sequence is CASTPTLAYNEQFF. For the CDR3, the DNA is TGTGCCAGTACCCCGACGTTAGCCTACAATGAGCAGTTCTTC.

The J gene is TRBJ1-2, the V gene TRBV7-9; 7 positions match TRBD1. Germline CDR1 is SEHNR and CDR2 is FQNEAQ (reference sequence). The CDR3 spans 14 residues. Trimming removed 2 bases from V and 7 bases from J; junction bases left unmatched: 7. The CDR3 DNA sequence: TGTGCCAGCAGCTTACTCGACAGGGACGGTGGCTACACCTTC. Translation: CASSLLDRDGGYTF.

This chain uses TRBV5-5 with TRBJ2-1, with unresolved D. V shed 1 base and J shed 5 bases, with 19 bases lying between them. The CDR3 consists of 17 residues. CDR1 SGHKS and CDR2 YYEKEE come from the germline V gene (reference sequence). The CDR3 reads CASSLYRMMTIDNEQFF. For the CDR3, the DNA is TGTGCCAGCAGCTTGTATCGAATGATGACCATCGACAATGAGCAGTTCTTC. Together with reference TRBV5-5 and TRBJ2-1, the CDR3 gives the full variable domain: DAGVTQSPTHLIKTRGQQVTLRCSPISGHKSVSWYQQVLGQGPQFIFQYYEKEERGRGNFPDRFSARQFPNYSSELNVNALLLGDSALYLCASSLYRMMTIDNEQFFGPGTRLTVL.

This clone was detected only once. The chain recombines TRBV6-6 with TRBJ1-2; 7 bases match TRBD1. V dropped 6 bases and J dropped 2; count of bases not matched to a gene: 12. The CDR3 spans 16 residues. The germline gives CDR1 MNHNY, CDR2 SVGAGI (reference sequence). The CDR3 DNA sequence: TGTGCCAGCAGCCCAACGGGAGGGGGCGACAACTATGGCTACACCTTC. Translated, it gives CASSPTGGGDNYGYTF.

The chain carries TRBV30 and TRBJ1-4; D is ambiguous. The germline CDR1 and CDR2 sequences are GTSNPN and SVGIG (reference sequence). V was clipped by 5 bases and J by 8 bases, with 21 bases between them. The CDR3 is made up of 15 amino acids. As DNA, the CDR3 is TGTGCCTGGGGACGGGCGGAGGGCGGTCACGAAAAACTGTTTTTT. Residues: CAWGRAEGGHEKLFF. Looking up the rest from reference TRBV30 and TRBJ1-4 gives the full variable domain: SQTIHQWPATLVQPVGSPLSLECTVEGTSNPNLYWYRQAAGRGLQLLFYSVGIGQISSEVPQNLSASRPQDRQFILSSKKLLLSDSGFYLCAWGRAEGGHEKLFFGSGTQLSVL.

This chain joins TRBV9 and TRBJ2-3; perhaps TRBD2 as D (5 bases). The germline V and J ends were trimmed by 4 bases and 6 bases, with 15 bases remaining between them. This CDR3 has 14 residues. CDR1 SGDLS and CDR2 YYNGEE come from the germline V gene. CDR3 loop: CASSPPRGGDTQYF. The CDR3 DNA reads TGTGCCAGCAGCCCCCCCCGGGGTGGGGATACGCAGTATTTT.

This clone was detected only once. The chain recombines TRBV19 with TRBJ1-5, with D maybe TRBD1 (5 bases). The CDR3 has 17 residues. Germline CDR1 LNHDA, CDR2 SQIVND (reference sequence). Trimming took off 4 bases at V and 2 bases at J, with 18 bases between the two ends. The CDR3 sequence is CASSRSGAGSGNQPQHF. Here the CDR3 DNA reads TGTGCCAGTAGTAGGAGTGGGGCGGGATCCGGCAATCAGCCCCAGCATTTT.

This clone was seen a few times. The CDR3 sequence is CASDPAGGPYNEQFF. The CDR3 nucleotides read TGTGCCAGCGACCCAGCGGGAGGGCCCTACAATGAGCAGTTCTTC. The J gene is TRBJ2-1, the V gene TRBV27; TRBD2 agrees at 10 bases. Germline V gives CDR1 MNHEY, CDR2 SMNVEV (reference sequence). Trimming cost V 8 bases and J 2 bases; bases outside gene matches: 6. CDR3 length: 15 amino acids.

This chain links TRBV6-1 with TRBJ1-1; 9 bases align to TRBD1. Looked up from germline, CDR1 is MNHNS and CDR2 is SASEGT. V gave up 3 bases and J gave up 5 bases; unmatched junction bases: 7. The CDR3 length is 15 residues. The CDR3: CASSEYRGLGTEAFF. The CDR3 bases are TGTGCCAGCAGTGAGTACAGGGGGCTAGGGACTGAAGCTTTCTTT.

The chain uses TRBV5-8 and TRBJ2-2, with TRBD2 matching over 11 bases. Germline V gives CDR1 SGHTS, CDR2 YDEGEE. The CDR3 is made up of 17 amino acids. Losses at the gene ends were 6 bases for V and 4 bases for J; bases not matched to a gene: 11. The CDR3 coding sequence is TGTGCCAGCACCTTCACCGGGACTAGCGGCATCACCGGGGAGCTGTTTTTT. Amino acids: CASTFTGTSGITGELFF.

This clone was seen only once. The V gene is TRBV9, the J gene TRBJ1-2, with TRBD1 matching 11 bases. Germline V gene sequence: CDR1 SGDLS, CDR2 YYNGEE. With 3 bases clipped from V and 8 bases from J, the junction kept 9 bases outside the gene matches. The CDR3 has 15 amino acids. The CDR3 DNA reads TGTGCCAGCAGCGCGGAGGACAGGGGGCTGAGAGGCTACACCTTC. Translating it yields CASSAEDRGLRGYTF.

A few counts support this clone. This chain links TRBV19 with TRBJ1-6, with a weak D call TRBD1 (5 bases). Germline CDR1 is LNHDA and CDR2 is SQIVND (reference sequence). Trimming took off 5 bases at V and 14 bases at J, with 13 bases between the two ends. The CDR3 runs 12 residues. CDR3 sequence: CASSRDRMALHF. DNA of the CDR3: TGTGCCAGTAGTCGGGACCGGATGGCCCTCCACTTT.

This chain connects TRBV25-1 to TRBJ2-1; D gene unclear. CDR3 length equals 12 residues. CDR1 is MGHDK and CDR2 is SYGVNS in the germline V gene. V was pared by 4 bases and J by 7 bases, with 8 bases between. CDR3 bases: TGTGCCAGCAGTGTGAACGGGAATGAGCAGTTCTTC. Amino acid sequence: CASSVNGNEQFF.

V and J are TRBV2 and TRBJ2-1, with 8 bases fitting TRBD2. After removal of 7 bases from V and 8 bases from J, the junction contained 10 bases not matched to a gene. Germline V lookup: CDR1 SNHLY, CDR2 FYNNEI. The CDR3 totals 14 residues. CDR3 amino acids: CASKAREGVDEQFF. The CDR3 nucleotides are TGTGCCAGCAAAGCCCGGGAGGGGGTCGATGAGCAGTTCTTC. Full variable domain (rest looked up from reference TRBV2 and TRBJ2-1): EPEVTQTPSHQVTQMGQEVILRCVPISNHLYFYWYRQILGQKVEFLVSFYNNEISEKSEIFDDQFSVERPDGSNFTLKIRSTKLEDSAMYFCASKAREGVDEQFFGPGTRLTVL.

In DNA, the CDR3 is TGTGCCAGCAGCCGGGAGGTCCAACTGAACACTGAAGCTTTCTTT. Its translation: CASSREVQLNTEAFF. This rearrangement joins TRBV27 to TRBJ1-1; D is uncertain. CDR1 and CDR2 (germline): MNHEY, SMNVEV (reference sequence). V was clipped by 6 bases and J by 0 bases, with 14 bases between them. The CDR3 covers 15 residues.

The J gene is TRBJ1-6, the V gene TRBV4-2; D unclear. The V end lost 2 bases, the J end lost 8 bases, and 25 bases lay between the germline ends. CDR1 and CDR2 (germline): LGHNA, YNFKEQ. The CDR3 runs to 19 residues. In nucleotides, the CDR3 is TGTGCCAGCAGCCAACTCCTCCACCCCAGCACAGCGGGCGATTCACCCCTCCACTTT. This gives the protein CASSQLLHPSTAGDSPLHF.